Listed below are T cell receptor beta chains from one sample, sequenced in a study of breast tumors, draining lymph nodes, adjacent tissues. From the multiplex PCR reads, TCRdb called clonotypes with MiXCR, one entry per CDR3 protein. The data show roughly 100,000 distinct CDR3 sequences, with more than 25% seen just once and under 6.5% held by the top ten. Sequencing was performed on axillary lymph node tissue. Receptors originate from a female donor with breast cancer. Some clones in this sample may be carry-over from other donors' samples. CDR3s leave out the opening cysteine and the closing phenylalanine or tryptophan. Fields, in order: J gene, V gene, clone size, CDR3 protein. Only part of the rows carry a size: once, few, many, or a class if the clone is expanded.

TRBJ1-2,TRBV4-3,many,ASSPDRGGWYGYT
TRBJ2-3,TRBV12-3/TRBV12-4,-,ASSSSTGTSGGLDTQY
TRBJ1-2,TRBV5-4,many,ASSLVGSNYGYT
TRBJ1-1,TRBV25-1,-,ASSEAAGDEAF
TRBJ1-1,TRBV3-2,few,ASSQEGGDTEAF
TRBJ2-2,TRBV20-1,many,SADGTQGTGELF
TRBJ2-1,TRBV7-9,many,ASGTSGRAWENEQF
TRBJ1-3,TRBV7-9,many,ASSLRSPSGNTIY
TRBJ2-5,TRBV7-2,many,ASSLASFPKRGETQY
TRBJ2-6,TRBV19,many,ASSTHSSGANVLT
TRBJ2-1,TRBV30,many,AWILRTSGRDNEQF
TRBJ2-5,TRBV11-1,many,ASSRTSGGAGETQY
TRBJ2-5,TRBV6-2/TRBV6-3,few,ASSHPGSQQY
TRBJ2-2,TRBV5-1,many,ASSPAGPGELF